This T cell receptor beta chain was retrieved from a study of somatic mutations in cytotoxic T cells in rheumatoid arthritis. Study in general: A subset of V beta antibody-stained T-cell populations was isolated by flow sorting, reaching nearly 100% purity, and this subset included V beta1+ cells that went on to TCRB sequencing.

Authors' analysis steps: Rarely, patient CD8+ clones larger than 1% corresponded to published virus-specific TCRB sequences. The repertoire was sequenced with immunoSEQ multiplex PCR; TCRdb's copy has only in-frame clones and lacks some. Clonal size and the V and J genes are those of that table, whereas D and trimming came from the DNA. This sample yields some 30,000 clones, of which around 87% are seen a single time; about a tenth belongs to the top ten. Germline loops: CDR1 SGHVS, CDR2 FQNEAQ. Trimming took 6 bases from V and 7 from J; bases not matched to a gene: 15. CDR3 size: 15 residues. This TCR was recovered from an adult with rheumatoid arthritis. The chain has TRBV7-8 and TRBJ2-7, with TRBD1 identical over 7 bases. The sequenced sample consisted of CD8+ T cells sorted from blood. The CDR3 coding sequence is TGTGCCAGCAGTTACCCTCTACAGGGGATGGAAGAGCAGTACTTC. Its translation: CASSYPLQGMEEQYF.